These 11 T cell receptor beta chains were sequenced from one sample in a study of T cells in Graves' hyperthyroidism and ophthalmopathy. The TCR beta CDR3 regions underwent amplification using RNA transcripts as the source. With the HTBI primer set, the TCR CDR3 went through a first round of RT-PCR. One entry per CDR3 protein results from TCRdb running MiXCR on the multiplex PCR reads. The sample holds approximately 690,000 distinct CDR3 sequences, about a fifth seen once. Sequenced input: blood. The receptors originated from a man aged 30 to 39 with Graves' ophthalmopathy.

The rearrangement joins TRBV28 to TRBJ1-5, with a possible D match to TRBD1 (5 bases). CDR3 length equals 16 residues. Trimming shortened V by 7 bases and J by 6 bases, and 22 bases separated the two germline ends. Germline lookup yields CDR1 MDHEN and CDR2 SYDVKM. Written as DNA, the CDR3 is TGTGCCAGCAAGGGGCCTATAGGATTTGAAGCTCAGCCCCAGCATTTT. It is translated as CASKGPIGFEAQPQHF. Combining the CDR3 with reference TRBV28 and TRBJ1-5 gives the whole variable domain DVKVTQSSRYLVKRTGEKVFLECVQDMDHENMFWYRQDPGLGLRLIYFSYDVKMKEKGDIPEGYSVSREKKERFSLILESASTNQTSMYLCASKGPIGFEAQPQHFGDGTRLSIL.

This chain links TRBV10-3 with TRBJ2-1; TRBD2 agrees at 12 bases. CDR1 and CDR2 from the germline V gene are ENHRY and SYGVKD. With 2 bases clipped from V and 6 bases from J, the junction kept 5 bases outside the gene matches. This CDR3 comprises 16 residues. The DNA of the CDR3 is TGTGCCATCAGTGAGGGGGGACTAGCGGGTCGCAATGAGCAGTTCTTC. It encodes CAISEGGLAGRNEQFF.

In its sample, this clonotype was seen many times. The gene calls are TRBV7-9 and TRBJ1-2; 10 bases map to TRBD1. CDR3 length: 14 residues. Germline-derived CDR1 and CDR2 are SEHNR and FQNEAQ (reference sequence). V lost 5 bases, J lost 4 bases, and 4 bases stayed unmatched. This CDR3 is CASSIGTGVYGYTF. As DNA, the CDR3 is TGTGCCAGCAGCATCGGGACAGGGGTCTATGGCTACACCTTC.

This CDR3 is CATRGGRYNEQFF. For the CDR3, the DNA is TGTGCCACCAGGGGAGGACGGTACAATGAGCAGTTCTTC. V usage is TRBV24-1 and J usage is TRBJ2-1, with D tentatively TRBD2 (6 bases). CDR1 is KGHDR and CDR2 is SFDVKD in the germline V gene. The CDR3 contains 13 residues. V was cut by 7 bases and J by 4 bases, with 10 bases left in between.

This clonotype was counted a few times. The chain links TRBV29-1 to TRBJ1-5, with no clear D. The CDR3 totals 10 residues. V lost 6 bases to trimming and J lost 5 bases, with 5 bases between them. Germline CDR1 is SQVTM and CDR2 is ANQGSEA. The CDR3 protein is CSVPYQPQHF. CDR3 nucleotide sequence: TGCAGCGTCCCTTATCAGCCCCAGCATTTT.

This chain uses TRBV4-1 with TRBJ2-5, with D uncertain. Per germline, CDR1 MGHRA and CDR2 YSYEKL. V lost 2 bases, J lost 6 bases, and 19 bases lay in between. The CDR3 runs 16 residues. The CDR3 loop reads CASSQSSASVWKTQYF. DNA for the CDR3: TGCGCCAGCAGCCAATCCTCCGCCTCAGTTTGGAAGACCCAGTACTTC.

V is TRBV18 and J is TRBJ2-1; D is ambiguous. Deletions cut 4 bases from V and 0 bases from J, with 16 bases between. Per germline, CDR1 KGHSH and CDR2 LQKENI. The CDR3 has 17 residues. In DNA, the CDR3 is TGTGCCAGCTCACGCCGGAACCGGGCCGACTCCTACAATGAGCAGTTCTTC. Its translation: CASSRRNRADSYNEQFF. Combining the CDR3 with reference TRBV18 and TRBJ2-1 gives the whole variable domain NAGVMQNPRHLVRRRGQEARLRCSPMKGHSHVYWYRQLPEEGLKFMVYLQKENIIDESGMPKERFSAEFPKEGPSILRIQQVVRGDSAAYFCASSRRNRADSYNEQFFGPGTRLTVL.

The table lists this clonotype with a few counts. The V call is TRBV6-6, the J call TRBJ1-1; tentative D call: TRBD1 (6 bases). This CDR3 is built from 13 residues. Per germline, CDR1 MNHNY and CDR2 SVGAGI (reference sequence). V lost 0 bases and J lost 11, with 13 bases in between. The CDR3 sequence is CASSYSTAGDAFF. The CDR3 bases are TGTGCCAGCAGTTACTCGACGGCAGGGGACGCTTTCTTT.

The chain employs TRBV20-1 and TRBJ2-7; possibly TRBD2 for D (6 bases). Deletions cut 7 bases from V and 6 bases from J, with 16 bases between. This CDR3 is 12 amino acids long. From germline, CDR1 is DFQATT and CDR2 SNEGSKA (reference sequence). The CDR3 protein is CSVLGGPTEQYF. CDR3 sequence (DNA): TGCAGTGTTTTGGGGGGACCGACCGAGCAGTACTTC.

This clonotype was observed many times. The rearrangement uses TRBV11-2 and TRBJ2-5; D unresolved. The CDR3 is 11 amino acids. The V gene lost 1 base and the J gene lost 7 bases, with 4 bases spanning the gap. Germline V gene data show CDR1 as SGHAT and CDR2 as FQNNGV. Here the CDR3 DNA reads TGTGCCAGCAGCTTAGCGGGGACCCAGTACTTC. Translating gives CASSLAGTQYF.

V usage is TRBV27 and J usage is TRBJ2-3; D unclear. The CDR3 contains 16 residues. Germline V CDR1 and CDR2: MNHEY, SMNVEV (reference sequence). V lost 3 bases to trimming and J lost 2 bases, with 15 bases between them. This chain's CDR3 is CASSFENGGITDTQYF. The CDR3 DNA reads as TGTGCCAGCAGTTTTGAAAACGGCGGTATCACAGATACGCAGTATTTT.